This TCR beta chain appears in the sequencing data of a study of blood T cell repertoires in COVID-19. Study at large: The study drew acute and convalescent COVID-19 samples from the United States, Italy and Spain. PBMCs, B-cell-depleted T cells, or T cells provided the cDNA or gDNA that made up the material.

Per the original methods: It was from reference gene primer amplification that nucleated cell counts were estimated. Sequencing used immunoSEQ multiplex PCR; TCRdb keeps in-frame clones, though not all of them. V, J and clone size reflect that table, while D and trimming were determined from the DNA. The sample has around 270,000 clones; about 85% are singletons. The germline gives CDR1 ENHRY, CDR2 SYGVKD. The CDR3 sequence is 14 residues long. Trimming left V 4 bases short and J 5 bases short, with 13 bases between. The sequence came from a man aged 55 to 69 who had recovered from COVID-19. The sample taken for sequencing was peripheral blood. This chain links TRBV10-3 with TRBJ2-3, with unresolved D. The CDR3: CAISGEARIDTQYF. CDR3 in DNA: TGTGCCATCAGTGGAGAGGCTAGGATAGATACGCAGTATTTT.